This T cell receptor (beta chain) stems from a study of blood T cell repertoires in COVID-19 (TCRdb year 2020). Broadly, across the study: The collaborator samples originated in the United States, Italy and Spain and spanned the acute and convalescent phases of COVID-19. The material from the prospective study consisted of cDNA or gDNA derived from T cells, B-cell-depleted T cells, or PBMCs. Deeply sampled blood TCRbeta repertoires from subjects exposed to, actively infected with, or recovered from COVID-19 were included in the dataset. The repertoires were made available in a free public database intended to serve as a resource for research on the immune response to SARS-CoV-2. The samples were drawn from two sources: the first 160 participants of the ongoing ImmuneRACE study, and 950 to 1,500 subjects contributed by 6 global collaborators. The sample metadata nearly always contained a de-identified subject ID, COVID-19 status, age in years and sex. Where HLA class I and class II types were available, the types were taken from metadata supplied by the sample provider, not from assay-based typing. General conclusions and limits of the study: How much clinical and demographic metadata was included differed by source and by participant, and the metadata was provided uncurated.

Each collaborating institution followed its own protocols to collect whole blood in K2EDTA tubes. Collaborator samples were shipped for TCRbeta analysis as frozen whole blood, isolated PBMCs, or DNA extracted from either sample type. TCRbeta CDR3 regions were amplified from genomic DNA using the immunoSEQ Assay, a bias-controlled multiplex PCR. On the study's bioinformatics: The number of nucleated cells in each sample was estimated from the amplification of reference gene primers within the assay. To quantify the absolute abundance of each unique TCRbeta CDR3 rearrangement, sequence reads were collapsed and filtered. For each sample, productive Simpson clonality was calculated by taking the square root of Simpson's diversity index across productive rearrangements. TCRdb limited this immuneACCESS table to in-frame rearrangements with V and J called. A share of clones is missing; checked studies link under half to unresolved V genes, and the rest is unexplained. From that table come the V and J calls and clone size; the DNA was used to work out D and trimming. The sample has roughly 100,000 clones on record, roughly 80% of them singletons. Jointly, the top ten make up approximately 15% of the sample.

V is pruned by 2 bases and J by 9 bases, leaving 1 base of the junction without a gene match. CDR1 and CDR2 were assigned from the germline V gene as SGHDT and YYEEEE. Including the terminal cysteine and phenylalanine, the CDR3 comprises 13 residues. CDR3 DNA only is kept here, 39 bases in frame from base 1. This clone was seen only a few times. Its antigen is not yet known. No much larger clonotype is one base removed from it; base qualities were not supplied. This TCR came from an elderly woman with acute or convalescent COVID-19. Recombination connected TRBV5-6 to TRBJ2-1, and 11 junction bases match TRBD1. Sequenced sample: peripheral blood. The base sequence is TGTGCCAGCAGCTTTGGGACAGGGGGTGAGCAGTTCTTC. Its amino acids are CASSFGTGGEQFF. Full variable domain (CDR3 extended with the reference TRBV5-6 and TRBJ2-1 proteins): DAGVTQSPTHLIKTRGQQVTLRCSPKSGHDTVSWYQQALGQGPQFIFQYYEEEERQRGNFPDRFSGHQFPNYSSELNVNALLLGDSALYLCASSFGTGGEQFFGPGTRLTVL.